Listed here are 27 T cell receptor beta chains from one sample, sequenced in a study of blood T cell repertoires in COVID-19 (TCRdb year 2020). Library method: the immunoSEQ multiplex PCR assay. In TCRdb, the immuneACCESS table is reduced to in-frame sequences with V and J assigned. These tables do not hold every clone; where another copy was compared, an unresolved V gene accounts for under half, and the others remain unexplained. The sample profile shows roughly 82,000 clones; about four fifths of them were found once. 8.5% to 12% of the sample is taken by the ten largest. Sample: peripheral blood. The receptors were gathered from a man aged 60 to 75 with acute or convalescent COVID-19.

V and J are TRBV7-8 and TRBJ2-3; possible D gene TRBD2, 5 bases. The V gene's germline CDR1 is SGHVS and CDR2 FQNEAQ. Trimming took off 5 bases at V and 6 bases at J, with 15 bases between the two ends. This CDR3 spans 14 amino acids. CDR3 loop: CASSLTSLRDTQYF. Written as DNA, the CDR3 is TGTGCCAGCAGCCTCACTAGTCTTCGCGATACGCAGTATTTT.

A single count supports this clone. V usage is TRBV6-2 or TRBV6-3 and J usage is TRBJ2-1; 7 nucleotides align to TRBD1. J was trimmed by 4 bases and V by 0 bases; bases with no gene match: 6. The CDR3 totals 16 residues. Germline CDR1 MNHEY, CDR2 SVGEGT. For the CDR3, the DNA is TGTGCCAGCAGTTACTCAAGGGACAGTTCATACAATGAGCAGTTCTTC. It yields the protein CASSYSRDSSYNEQFF.

The CDR3 loop is CASSQTGSLAKNIQYF. CDR3 sequence (DNA): TGTGCCAGCAGCCAAACGGGGTCCTTAGCCAAAAACATTCAGTACTTC. V is TRBV3-1 (or the pseudogene TRBV3-2) and J is TRBJ2-4; TRBD2 is a possible D gene (5 bases). Germline loops: CDR1 LGHDT, CDR2 YNNKEL (reference sequence). This CDR3 is built from 16 residues. V was trimmed by 2 bases and J by 0 bases, leaving 11 bases between them.

The CDR3, as DNA: TGTGCCAGCAAGCAAAGCGGGGGGTACACAGATACGCAGTATTTT. This sequence encodes CASKQSGGYTDTQYF. The chain combines TRBV21-1 with TRBJ2-3; the table calls TRBD2, which could not be checked here. TRBV21-1 is a pseudogene segment. CDR3 length equals 15 residues.

The chain uses TRBV19 and TRBJ1-5; D is uncertain. Trimming took 3 bases from V and 1 from J, leaving 7 bases between them. This CDR3 is 14 amino acids long. Germline CDR1 LNHDA, CDR2 SQIVND (reference sequence). The CDR3 protein is CASSIRVSNQPQHF. The DNA of the CDR3 is TGTGCCAGTAGTATTCGAGTGAGCAATCAGCCCCAGCATTTT.

This clone showed up just a few times. The chain recombines TRBV10-1 with TRBJ2-7; TRBD1 matches at 9 bases. The length of the CDR3 is 15 residues. J was trimmed by 6 bases and V by 3 bases; bases with no gene match: 9. The germline V gene encodes CDR1 WNHNN and CDR2 SYGVQD (reference sequence). CDR3 sequence: CASSEGTGRLSEQYF. CDR3 in DNA: TGCGCCAGCAGTGAAGGGACAGGGCGTTTGTCCGAGCAGTACTTC.

This chain links TRBV7-9 with TRBJ1-4; no reliable D call. This CDR3 is 15 amino acids long. The germline V gene encodes CDR1 SEHNR and CDR2 FQNEAQ (reference sequence). V gave up 1 base and J gave up 0 bases, with 6 bases separating them. CDR3 sequence (DNA): TGTGCCAGCAGCTTAGTGGCCACAACTAATGAAAAACTGTTTTTT. It is translated as CASSLVATTNEKLFF.

This chain uses TRBV4-2 with TRBJ2-3; 8 bases are a match to TRBD2. J was trimmed by 9 bases and V by 5 bases; bases with no gene match: 16. The CDR3 covers 16 residues. The germline CDR1 and CDR2 sequences are LGHNA and YNFKEQ. CDR3 in amino acids: CASSSPRAGGRGTQYF. CDR3 DNA: TGTGCCAGCAGCTCACCTAGGGCGGGGGGCCGAGGGACGCAGTATTTT.

This rearrangement joins TRBV29-1 to TRBJ2-3; D remains unclear. The CDR3 spans 9 residues. CDR1 and CDR2 from the germline V gene are SQVTM and ANQGSEA. The ends were cut back, 6 bases at V and 11 bases at J, with 9 bases in the middle. The CDR3 sequence is CSVPPGQYF. CDR3 DNA: TGCAGCGTCCCCCCCGGGCAGTATTTT.

This chain connects TRBV7-3 to TRBJ2-5, with D possibly matching TRBD1 (6 bases). The germline V gene encodes CDR1 SGHTA and CDR2 FQGTGA. The CDR3 sequence is 13 residues long. V lost 2 bases, J lost 2 bases, and 6 bases lay in between. For the CDR3, the DNA is TGTGCCAGCAGCTTAGACAGGCAAGAGACCCAGTACTTC. This encodes CASSLDRQETQYF.

The V gene is TRBV5-8, the J gene TRBJ1-3, with a possible D match to TRBD1 (6 bases). The V gene lost 4 bases and the J gene lost 6 bases, with 17 bases spanning the gap. The CDR3 consists of 15 residues. Germline V lookup: CDR1 SGHTS, CDR2 YDEGEE. The DNA for the CDR3 is TGTGCCAGCAGCGCAATGGGGGGGGCAGAAAACACCATATATTTT. This encodes CASSAMGGAENTIYF. The whole variable domain, filled in from reference TRBV5-8 and TRBJ1-3, reads EAGVTQSPTHLIKTRGQQATLRCSPISGHTSVYWYQQALGLGLQFLLWYDEGEERNRGNFPPRFSGRQFPNYSSELNVNALELEDSALYLCASSAMGGAENTIYFGEGSWLTVV.

The chain is built from TRBV7-2 and TRBJ2-2, with 7 bases fitting TRBD2. V lost 6 bases to trimming and J lost 6 bases; unmatched junction nucleotides: 13. CDR1 is SGHTA and CDR2 is FQGNSA in the germline V gene. The CDR3 extends over 16 amino acids. The DNA for the CDR3 is TGTGCCAGCAGTTACAAAGCGGGACCTCCCCCCGGGGAGCTGTTTTTT. It encodes CASSYKAGPPPGELFF.

V is TRBV19 and J is TRBJ2-7; TRBD1 matches 12 bases. The V gene end was trimmed by 5 bases and the J gene end by 4 bases; junction bases not matched to a gene: 9. In germline, CDR1 is LNHDA, CDR2 SQIVND (reference sequence). This CDR3 contains 16 residues. CDR3 in amino acids: CASSPRPGQGAYEQYF. CDR3 nucleotides: TGTGCCAGTAGTCCCCGCCCGGGACAGGGGGCTTACGAGCAGTACTTC. Using reference TRBV19 and TRBJ2-7 for the parts outside the CDR3, the full variable domain is DGGITQSPKYLFRKEGQNVTLSCEQNLNHDAMYWYRQDPGQGLRLIYYSQIVNDFQKGDIAEGYSVSREKKESFPLTVTSAQKNPTAFYLCASSPRPGQGAYEQYFGPGTRLTVT.

J is TRBJ2-1 and V is TRBV2; TRBD1 agrees at 7 bases. The J segment lost 3 bases and the V segment lost 6 bases, leaving 2 bases of the junction unmatched. CDR1 is SNHLY and CDR2 is FYNNEI in the germline V gene. The CDR3 sequence is 13 residues long. The CDR3 DNA is TGTGCCAGCAGCCGACAGGGCTACAATGAGCAGTTCTTC. The encoded protein is CASSRQGYNEQFF.

The V and J genes are TRBV7-2 and TRBJ1-1, with 7 nucleotides matching TRBD1. The length of the CDR3 is 15 residues. J lost 1 base, V lost 3 bases, and 5 bases had no gene match. Germline V lookup: CDR1 SGHTA, CDR2 FQGNSA. CDR3 region: CASSFLGQRNTEAFF. The CDR3 DNA is TGTGCCAGCAGCTTCTTGGGACAGAGGAACACTGAAGCTTTCTTT.

This clone occurred once. J is TRBJ1-2 and V is TRBV6-5; D call uncertain. Trimming shortened V by 0 bases and J by 1 base, and 9 bases separated the two germline ends. The CDR3 contains 15 residues. The germline CDR1 and CDR2 sequences are MNHEY and SVGAGI. This CDR3 reads CASSYSKAINYGYTF. In DNA form, the CDR3 reads TGTGCCAGCAGTTACTCGAAAGCCATTAACTATGGCTACACCTTC.

The V and J genes are TRBV6-5 and TRBJ1-1, with D possibly TRBD1 on 5 matching bases. CDR3 length equals 14 residues. Germline V gives CDR1 MNHEY, CDR2 SVGAGI. V gave up 7 bases and J gave up 3 bases, with 15 bases separating them. The CDR3 spells CASNLDNRHTEAFF. CDR3 coding DNA: TGTGCCAGCAACCTGGACAACCGACACACTGAAGCTTTCTTT.

This chain connects TRBV11-2 to TRBJ2-5; D is uncertain. Between the trimmed V and J ends, which lost 7 bases and 2 bases, there was a span of 11 bases. In germline, CDR1 is SGHAT, CDR2 FQNNGV. CDR3 length: 13 residues. CDR3 sequence reads: CASTPGRQETQYF. The CDR3 DNA follows: TGTGCCAGCACCCCCGGCAGGCAAGAGACCCAGTACTTC. The variable domain in full, completed from reference TRBV11-2 and TRBJ2-5, reads EAGVAQSPRYKIIEKRQSVAFWCNPISGHATLYWYQQILGQGPKLLIQFQNNGVVDDSQLPKDRFSAERLKGVDSTLKIQPAKLEDSAVYLCASTPGRQETQYFGPGTRLLVL.

The V gene is TRBV28, the J gene TRBJ2-7; the D gene is possibly TRBD1 (6 bases). With 7 bases removed from V and 5 bases from J, the gap between germline ends came to 15 bases. In germline, CDR1 is MDHEN, CDR2 SYDVKM. There are 13 residues in the CDR3. The CDR3 protein is CASKSPGVHEQYF. Written as DNA, the CDR3 is TGTGCCAGCAAATCACCAGGGGTCCACGAGCAGTACTTC.

The rearrangement uses TRBV2 and TRBJ2-7; the match to TRBD2 covers 7 bases. The germline V gene encodes CDR1 SNHLY and CDR2 FYNNEI. The CDR3 extends over 17 amino acids. With 6 bases clipped from V and 0 bases from J, the junction kept 14 bases outside the gene matches. Here the CDR3 reads CASSSKESGEFSYEQYF. CDR3 bases: TGTGCCAGCAGCTCTAAAGAAAGCGGGGAATTCTCCTACGAGCAGTACTTC. Using reference TRBV2 and TRBJ2-7 for the parts outside the CDR3, the full variable domain is EPEVTQTPSHQVTQMGQEVILRCVPISNHLYFYWYRQILGQKVEFLVSFYNNEISEKSEIFDDQFSVERPDGSNFTLKIRSTKLEDSAMYFCASSSKESGEFSYEQYFGPGTRLTVT.

The V call is TRBV7-9, the J call TRBJ2-5, with TRBD2 as a possible D gene (6 bases). Trimming took 2 bases from V and 4 from J, leaving 11 bases between them. CDR1 and CDR2 from the germline V gene are SEHNR and FQNEAQ (reference sequence). The CDR3 extends over 14 amino acids. CDR3 sequence (DNA): TGTGCCAGCAGCTTATTAGGAGGGGTAGAGACCCAGTACTTC. This sequence encodes CASSLLGGVETQYF.

The rearrangement joins TRBV7-2 to TRBJ2-5; 8 nucleotides match TRBD2. The V and J ends lost 0 bases and 2 bases, in that order; junction bases with no gene match: 5. This CDR3 is built from 16 residues. Germline lookup yields CDR1 SGHTA and CDR2 FQGNSA. The CDR3 protein is CASSLASSGGQETQYF. The CDR3 bases are TGTGCCAGCAGCTTAGCAAGCAGCGGGGGACAAGAGACCCAGTACTTC.

The chain couples TRBV30 to TRBJ1-1; D ambiguous. Trimming shortened V by 4 bases and J by 2 bases, and 8 bases separated the two germline ends. Germline lookup yields CDR1 GTSNPN and CDR2 SVGIG (reference sequence). The CDR3 runs 12 residues. The CDR3 coding sequence is TGTGCCTGGATGAGGGATAACACTGAAGCTTTCTTT. This gives the protein CAWMRDNTEAFF. The variable domain in full, with the rest retrieved from reference TRBV30 and TRBJ1-1, is SQTIHQWPATLVQPVGSPLSLECTVEGTSNPNLYWYRQAAGRGLQLLFYSVGIGQISSEVPQNLSASRPQDRQFILSSKKLLLSDSGFYLCAWMRDNTEAFFGQGTRLTVV.

V usage is TRBV4-1 and J usage is TRBJ1-1; unclear D gene. Trimming pared 4 bases from V and 3 bases from J, leaving 3 bases between. CDR1 is MGHRA, CDR2 YSYEKL, per germline. The CDR3 covers 11 residues. CDR3 DNA: TGCGCCAGCAGCCGCGACACTGAAGCTTTCTTT. This gives the protein CASSRDTEAFF.

The chain recombines TRBV6-2 or TRBV6-3 with TRBJ1-2, with 9 bases fitting TRBD1. Trimming cost V 6 bases and J 4 bases; bases outside gene matches: 6. Germline-derived CDR1 and CDR2 are MNHEY and SVGEGT. This CDR3 contains 14 residues. CDR3 DNA: TGTGCCAGCAGGCCTACAGGGGGCGGCTATGGCTACACCTTC. Translated: CASRPTGGGYGYTF.

The chain recombines TRBV7-2 with TRBJ1-3; D ambiguous. CDR1 is SGHTA, CDR2 FQGNSA, per germline. The CDR3 consists of 14 residues. Trimming left V 1 base short and J 4 bases short, with 8 bases between. This chain's CDR3 is CASSLVGDGNTIYF. The CDR3 coding sequence is TGTGCCAGCAGCTTAGTAGGAGACGGAAACACCATATATTTT.

This clone was detected only once. The CDR3 sequence: CAWRVLQGAGELFF. CDR3 sequence (DNA): TGTGCCTGGAGGGTTTTACAGGGGGCCGGGGAGCTGTTTTTT. This sequence joins TRBV30 and TRBJ2-2; 8 positions match TRBD1. Per the germline V gene, CDR1 is GTSNPN and CDR2 is SVGIG (reference sequence). This CDR3 has 14 residues. J gave up 6 bases and V 3 bases, and 6 bases lay outside the gene matches.